This T cell receptor beta chain was captured in a study of shared clonotypes between healthy human individuals. About this clone itself: This is likely an artifact of a read error, given a far larger clone one base away. The sample has other DNA sequences that encode this CDR3 too.

Profiled with immunoSEQ multiplex PCR; TCRdb holds only in-frame clones, not every one. The sample lists approximately 500,000 clones, 81% occurring once. CDR1 and CDR2 from the germline V gene are SGHRS and YFSETQ. V was pared by 2 bases and J by 2 bases, with 1 base between. This CDR3 is 11 amino acids long. The sequence came from a woman in her thirties or forties in good health. Some clones in this sample may be carry-over from other donors' samples. The sequenced sample was PBMCs. The chain recombines TRBV5-1 with TRBJ2-5, with D uncertain. The CDR3 nucleotides read TGCGCCAGCAGCTTACAAGAGACCCAGTACTTC. Translation gives CASSLQETQYF.